A single sample gave rise to the 8 T cell receptor beta chains below, sequenced in a study of blood T cell repertoires in COVID-19. Generated by immunoSEQ multiplex PCR, the TCRdb table keeps only in-frame clones and is missing some. The sample records fewer than 250,000 clones, approximately 90% being singletons. The sequencing input was peripheral blood. The receptor source for this set is a man aged 25 to 40 with acute or convalescent COVID-19.

This chain links TRBV7-3 with TRBJ1-5, with a tentative D call TRBD1 (5 bases). The ends were cut back, 2 bases at V and 3 bases at J, with 17 bases in the middle. CDR1 and CDR2 (germline): SGHTA, FQGTGA. This CDR3 has 17 residues. The CDR3 DNA follows: TGTGCCAGCAGCTTATTATGCAGACAGAAACCCAATCAGCCCCAGCATTTT. This encodes CASSLLCRQKPNQPQHF. The variable domain in full, with the rest retrieved from reference TRBV7-3 and TRBJ1-5, is GAGVSQTPSNKVTEKGKYVELRCDPISGHTALYWYRQSLGQGPEFLIYFQGTGAADDSGLPNDRFFAVRPEGSVSTLKIQRTERGDSAVYLCASSLLCRQKPNQPQHFGDGTRLSIL.

The V and J genes are TRBV3-1 (or the pseudogene TRBV3-2) and TRBJ2-5, with 7 bases matching TRBD2. The germline CDR1 and CDR2 sequences are LGHDT and YNNKEL (reference sequence). This CDR3 has 16 amino acids. The J segment lost 1 base and the V segment lost 7 bases, leaving 12 bases of the junction unmatched. The CDR3 DNA is TGTGCCAGCACCACTGGAGCGGGGATGATCCAAGAGACCCAGTACTTC. Translation gives CASTTGAGMIQETQYF.

This clone was detected only once. Sequence at one end of the junction differs from germline and may be a read error. The chain joins TRBV2 to TRBJ1-5, with 7 nucleotides matching TRBD1. CDR3 length: 15 amino acids. Germline V gives CDR1 SNHLY, CDR2 FYNNEI. DNA for the CDR3: TGTGCCAGCAATCCGGGACAGACCAAATATCAGTCCCAGCATTTT. Protein: CASNPGQTKYQSQHF.

The V gene is TRBV19, the J gene TRBJ1-5; 7 bases line up with TRBD1. V shed 0 bases, J shed 4 bases, and the junction held 6 bases outside the gene matches. In germline, CDR1 is LNHDA, CDR2 SQIVND (reference sequence). This CDR3 has 16 residues. CDR3 sequence (DNA): TGTGCCAGTAGTATAGATTGGGGACAGAAAAATCAGCCCCAGCATTTT. It translates to CASSIDWGQKNQPQHF.

The chain joins TRBV3-1 (or the pseudogene TRBV3-2) to TRBJ1-5, with D possibly matching TRBD1 (6 bases). The CDR3 length is 15 residues. Trimming shortened V by 1 base and J by 6 bases, and 13 bases separated the two germline ends. Germline assignment: CDR1 LGHDT and CDR2 YNNKEL (reference sequence). The chain's CDR3 is CASSQANGGAQPQHF. In nucleotides, the CDR3 is TGTGCCAGCAGCCAAGCCAACGGGGGGGCTCAGCCCCAGCATTTT.

This chain connects TRBV7-2 to TRBJ1-1; D gene uncertain. The CDR3 has 13 amino acids. Germline V lookup: CDR1 SGHTA, CDR2 FQGNSA. With 1 base removed from V and 5 bases from J, the gap between germline ends came to 8 bases. Here the CDR3 reads CASSLVSGTEAFF. The CDR3 region has the DNA TGTGCCAGCAGCTTAGTCTCAGGAACTGAAGCTTTCTTT.

The gene calls are TRBV5-6 and TRBJ2-1, with D possibly being TRBD2 (5 bases). V was pared by 0 bases and J by 3 bases, with 13 bases between. The CDR3 length is 16 residues. Germline-derived CDR1 and CDR2 are SGHDT and YYEEEE. The CDR3 DNA reads as TGTGCCAGCAGCTTGGTTTCCGCGGGCCACTACAATGAGCAGTTCTTC. It yields the protein CASSLVSAGHYNEQFF.

The J gene is TRBJ1-5, the V gene TRBV7-2; 8 bases match TRBD1. Germline-derived CDR1 and CDR2 are SGHTA and FQGNSA. The CDR3 consists of 16 residues. V was clipped by 2 bases and J by 3 bases; unmatched bases: 6. The CDR3 region has the DNA TGTGCCAGCAGCTTATGGGCAGGGGGCCTCAATCAGCCCCAGCATTTT. It yields the protein CASSLWAGGLNQPQHF.